This TCR beta chain was captured in a study of T cell clonotyping in hematopoietic cell transplantation. The study's findings and limits: Graft donor and pretransplant recipient Inverse Simpson Index values predicted broader posttransplant TCR diversity. No sorting was done, leaving CD4 and CD8 contributions mixed. Few recipient clonotypes overlapped donors; over 97% were de novo at given depth.

Libraries were prepared by immunoSEQ multiplex PCR; TCRdb keeps only in-frame clonotypes and omits some of them. The sample has over 6,000 clones, around nine tenths seen once. Between the trimmed V and J ends, which lost 6 bases and 6 bases, there was a span of 21 bases. Germline V lookup: CDR1 KGHSH, CDR2 LQKENI. This CDR3 is built from 16 residues. Recipient blood drawn about 28 days pretransplant and days 30, 100, 180 after. Points on this clone: Its antigen is unknown.

This TCR was recovered from a female patient aged 40-49 years who had an allogeneic stem cell transplant from a related donor, so the T cells may come from the graft donor. Some clones in this sample may be carry-over from other donors' samples. V gene TRBV18 combines with J gene TRBJ2-1; perhaps TRBD2 as D (6 bases). The specimen was peripheral blood mononuclear cells, collected 100 days after allogeneic stem cell transplant. CDR3: CASSQLTSPMANEQFF. DNA for the CDR3: TGTGCCAGCTCTCAACTAACTAGCCCAATGGCCAATGAGCAGTTCTTC. Based on the CDR3 plus reference TRBV18 and TRBJ2-1, the full variable domain is NAGVMQNPRHLVRRRGQEARLRCSPMKGHSHVYWYRQLPEEGLKFMVYLQKENIIDESGMPKERFSAEFPKEGPSILRIQQVVRGDSAAYFCASSQLTSPMANEQFFGPGTRLTVL.